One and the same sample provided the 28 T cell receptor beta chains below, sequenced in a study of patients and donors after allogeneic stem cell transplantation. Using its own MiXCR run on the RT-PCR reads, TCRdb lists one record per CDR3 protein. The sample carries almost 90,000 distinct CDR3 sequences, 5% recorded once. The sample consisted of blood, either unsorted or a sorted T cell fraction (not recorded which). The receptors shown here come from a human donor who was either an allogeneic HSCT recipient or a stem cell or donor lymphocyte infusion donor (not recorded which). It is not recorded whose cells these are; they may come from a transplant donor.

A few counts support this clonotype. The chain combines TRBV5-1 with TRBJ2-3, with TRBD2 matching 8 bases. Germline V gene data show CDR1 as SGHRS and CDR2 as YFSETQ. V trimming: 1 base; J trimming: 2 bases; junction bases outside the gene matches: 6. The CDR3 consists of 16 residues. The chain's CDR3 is CASSLKSSGSTDTQYF. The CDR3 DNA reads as TGCGCCAGCAGCTTGAAGTCTAGCGGGTCCACAGATACGCAGTATTTT. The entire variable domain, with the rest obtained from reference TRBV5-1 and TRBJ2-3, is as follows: KAGVTQTPRYLIKTRGQQVTLSCSPISGHRSVSWYQQTPGQGLQFLFEYFSETQRNKGNFPGRFSGRQFSNSRSEMNVSTLELGDSALYLCASSLKSSGSTDTQYFGPGTRLTVL.

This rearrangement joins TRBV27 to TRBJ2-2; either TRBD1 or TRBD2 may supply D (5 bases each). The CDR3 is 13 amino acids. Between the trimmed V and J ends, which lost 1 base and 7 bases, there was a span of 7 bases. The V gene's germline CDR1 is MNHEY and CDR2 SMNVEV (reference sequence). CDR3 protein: CASSLWGNGELFF. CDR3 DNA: TGTGCCAGCAGTTTATGGGGGAACGGGGAGCTGTTTTTT.

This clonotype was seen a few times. The CDR3 nucleotides read TGTGCCAGCAGCTCGGGGGAAAGACAGTACAATGAGCAGTTCTTC. Amino acids: CASSSGERQYNEQFF. The chain uses TRBV11-2 and TRBJ2-1; TRBD2 might be the D (6 bases). In germline, CDR1 is SGHAT, CDR2 FQNNGV. V was cut by 4 bases and J by 4 bases, with 14 bases left in between. The CDR3 is made up of 15 amino acids.

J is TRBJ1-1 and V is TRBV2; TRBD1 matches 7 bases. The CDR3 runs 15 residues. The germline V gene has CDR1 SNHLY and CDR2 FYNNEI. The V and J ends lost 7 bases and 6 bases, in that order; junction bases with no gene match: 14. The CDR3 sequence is CASTVQGKGRPEAFF. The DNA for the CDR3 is TGTGCCAGCACTGTACAGGGGAAGGGAAGACCTGAAGCTTTCTTT.

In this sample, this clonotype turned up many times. CDR3 nucleotide sequence: TGTGCCAGCAGTGAAGGACAGGGTGCCACTGAAGCTTTCTTT. As protein: CASSEGQGATEAFF. The chain joins TRBV25-1 to TRBJ1-1, with 8 bases identical to TRBD1. The J segment lost 4 bases and the V segment lost 2 bases, leaving 3 bases of the junction unmatched. CDR1 is MGHDK and CDR2 is SYGVNS in the germline V gene. The CDR3 covers 14 residues.

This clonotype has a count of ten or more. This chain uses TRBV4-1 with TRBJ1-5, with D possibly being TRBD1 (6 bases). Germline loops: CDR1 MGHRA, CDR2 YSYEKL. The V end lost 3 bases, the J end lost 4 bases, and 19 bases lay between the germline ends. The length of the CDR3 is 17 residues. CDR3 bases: TGCGCCAGCAGCCATCCATCCGGGGGAGGGGGGAATCAGCCCCAGCATTTT. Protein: CASSHPSGGGGNQPQHF.

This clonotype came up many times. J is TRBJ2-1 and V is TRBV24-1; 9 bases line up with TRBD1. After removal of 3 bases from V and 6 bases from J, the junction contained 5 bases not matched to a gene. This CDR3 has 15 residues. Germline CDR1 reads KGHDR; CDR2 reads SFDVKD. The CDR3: CATSDTGQGRNEQFF. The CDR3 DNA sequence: TGTGCCACCAGTGATACCGGACAGGGGCGCAATGAGCAGTTCTTC.

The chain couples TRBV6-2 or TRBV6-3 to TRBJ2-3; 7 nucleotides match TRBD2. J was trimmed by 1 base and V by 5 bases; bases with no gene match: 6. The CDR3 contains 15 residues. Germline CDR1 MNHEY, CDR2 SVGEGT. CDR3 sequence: CASSLLAGGTDTQYF. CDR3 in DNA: TGTGCCAGCAGTCTTTTAGCGGGCGGCACAGATACGCAGTATTTT.

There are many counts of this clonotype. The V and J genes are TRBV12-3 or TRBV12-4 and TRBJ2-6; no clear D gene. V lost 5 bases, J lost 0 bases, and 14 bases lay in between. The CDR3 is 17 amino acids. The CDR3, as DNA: TGTGCCAGCAGTCCACATCTTATGGACTCTGGGGCCAACGTCCTGACTTTC. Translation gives CASSPHLMDSGANVLTF.

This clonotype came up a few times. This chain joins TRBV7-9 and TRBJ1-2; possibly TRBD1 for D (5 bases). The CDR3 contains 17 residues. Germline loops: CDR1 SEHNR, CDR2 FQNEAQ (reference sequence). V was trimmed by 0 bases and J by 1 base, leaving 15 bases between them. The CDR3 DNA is TGTGCCAGCAGCTTAGCCAGGGTTGAGCCCTATAACTATGGCTACACCTTC. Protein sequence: CASSLARVEPYNYGYTF.

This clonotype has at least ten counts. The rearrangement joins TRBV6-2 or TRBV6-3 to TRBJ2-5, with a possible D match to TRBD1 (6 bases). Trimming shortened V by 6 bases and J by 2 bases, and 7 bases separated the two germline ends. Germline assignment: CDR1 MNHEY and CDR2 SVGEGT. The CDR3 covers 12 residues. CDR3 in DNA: TGTGCCAGCAGCGGGACACAAGAGACCCAGTACTTC. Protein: CASSGTQETQYF.

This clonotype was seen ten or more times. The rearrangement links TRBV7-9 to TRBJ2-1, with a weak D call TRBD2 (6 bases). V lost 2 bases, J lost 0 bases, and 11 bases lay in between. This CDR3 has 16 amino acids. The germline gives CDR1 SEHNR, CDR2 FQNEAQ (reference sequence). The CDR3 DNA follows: TGTGCCAGCAGCTTAACTAGCAGGAGCTCCTACAATGAGCAGTTCTTC. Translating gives CASSLTSRSSYNEQFF.

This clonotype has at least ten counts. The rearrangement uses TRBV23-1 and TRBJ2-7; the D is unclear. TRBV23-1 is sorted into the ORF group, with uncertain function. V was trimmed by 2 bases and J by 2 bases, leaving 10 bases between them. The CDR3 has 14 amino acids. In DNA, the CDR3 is TGCGCCAGCAGTCAAGACTCTCTCCCCTACGAGCAGTACTTC. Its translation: CASSQDSLPYEQYF.

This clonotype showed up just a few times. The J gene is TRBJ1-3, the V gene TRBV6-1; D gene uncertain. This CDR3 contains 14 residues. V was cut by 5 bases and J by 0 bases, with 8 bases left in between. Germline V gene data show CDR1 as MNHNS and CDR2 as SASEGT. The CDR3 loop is CASSPSDSGNTIYF. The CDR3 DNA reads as TGTGCCAGCAGTCCATCCGACTCTGGAAACACCATATATTTT.

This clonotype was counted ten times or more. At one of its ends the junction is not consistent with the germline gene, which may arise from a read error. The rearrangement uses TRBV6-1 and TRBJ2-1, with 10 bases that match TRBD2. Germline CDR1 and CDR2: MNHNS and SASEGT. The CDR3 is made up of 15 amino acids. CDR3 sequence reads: CASREAGGFYNEQFF. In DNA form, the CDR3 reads TGTGCCAGCAGGGAAGCGGGAGGGTTCTACAATGAGCAGTTCTTC.

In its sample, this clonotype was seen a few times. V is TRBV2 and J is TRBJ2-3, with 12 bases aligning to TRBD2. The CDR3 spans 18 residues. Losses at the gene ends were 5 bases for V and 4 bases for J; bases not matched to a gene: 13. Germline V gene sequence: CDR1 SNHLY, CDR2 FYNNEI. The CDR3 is CASSFSPGTSGSADTQYF. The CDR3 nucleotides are TGTGCCAGCAGTTTTAGTCCCGGGACTAGCGGGTCGGCAGATACGCAGTATTTT.

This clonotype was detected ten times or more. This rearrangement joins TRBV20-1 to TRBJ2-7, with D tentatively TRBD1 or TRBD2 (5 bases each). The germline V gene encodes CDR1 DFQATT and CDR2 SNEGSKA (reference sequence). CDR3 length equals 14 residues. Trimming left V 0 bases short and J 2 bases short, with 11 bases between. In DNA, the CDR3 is TGCAGTGCTAGAGATACGAGGGGAACCTACGAGCAGTACTTC. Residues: CSARDTRGTYEQYF.

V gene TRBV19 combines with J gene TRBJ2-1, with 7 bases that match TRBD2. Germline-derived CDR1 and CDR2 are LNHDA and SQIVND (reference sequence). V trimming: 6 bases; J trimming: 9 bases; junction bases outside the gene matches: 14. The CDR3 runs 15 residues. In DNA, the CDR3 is TGTGCCAGTAGCCTCTCCTCGACCGGCGGGGGTGAGCAGTTCTTC. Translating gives CASSLSSTGGGEQFF.

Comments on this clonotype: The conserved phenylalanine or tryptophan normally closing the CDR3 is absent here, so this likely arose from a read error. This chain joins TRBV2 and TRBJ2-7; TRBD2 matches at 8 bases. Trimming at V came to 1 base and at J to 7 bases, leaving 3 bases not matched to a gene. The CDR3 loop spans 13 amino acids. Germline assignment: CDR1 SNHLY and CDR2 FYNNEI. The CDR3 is CASSEGRGGEQYL. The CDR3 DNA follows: TGTGCCAGCAGTGAAGGCCGGGGGGGAGAGCAGTACTTG.

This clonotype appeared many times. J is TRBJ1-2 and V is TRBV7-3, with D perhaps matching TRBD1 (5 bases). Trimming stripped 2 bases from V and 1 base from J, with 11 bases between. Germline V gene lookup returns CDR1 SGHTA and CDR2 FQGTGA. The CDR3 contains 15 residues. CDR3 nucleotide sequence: TGTGCCAGCAGCTTAGCAGGGACGAATAACTATGGCTACACCTTC. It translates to CASSLAGTNNYGYTF.

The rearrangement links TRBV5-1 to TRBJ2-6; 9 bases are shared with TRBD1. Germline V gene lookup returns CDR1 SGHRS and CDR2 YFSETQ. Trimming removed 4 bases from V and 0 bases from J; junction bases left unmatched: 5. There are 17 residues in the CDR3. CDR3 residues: CASSNGQGSSGANVLTF. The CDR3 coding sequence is TGCGCCAGCAGCAACGGACAGGGGAGCTCTGGGGCCAACGTCCTGACTTTC.

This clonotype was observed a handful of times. The CDR3 loop reads CASSLLTVTYNEQFF. CDR3 DNA: TGTGCCAGCAGCTTATTAACAGTAACCTACAATGAGCAGTTCTTC. The chain employs TRBV7-9 and TRBJ2-1; no reliable D call. The CDR3 is 15 residues long. Trimming cost V 2 bases and J 2 bases, with 10 bases left between them. Germline-derived CDR1 and CDR2 are SEHNR and FQNEAQ (reference sequence).

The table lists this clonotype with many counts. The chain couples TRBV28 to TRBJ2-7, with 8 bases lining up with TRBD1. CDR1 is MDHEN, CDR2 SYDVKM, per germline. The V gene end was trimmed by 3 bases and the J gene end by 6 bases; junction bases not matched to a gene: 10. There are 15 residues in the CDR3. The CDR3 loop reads CASSFEDRAPAEQYF. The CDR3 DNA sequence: TGTGCCAGCAGTTTCGAGGACAGGGCTCCTGCCGAGCAGTACTTC.

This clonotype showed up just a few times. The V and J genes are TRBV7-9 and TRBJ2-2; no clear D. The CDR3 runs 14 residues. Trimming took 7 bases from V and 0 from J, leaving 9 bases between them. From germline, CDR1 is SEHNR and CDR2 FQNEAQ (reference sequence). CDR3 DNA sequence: TGTGCCAGCAAGTCCGACCCGAACACCGGGGAGCTGTTTTTT. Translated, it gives CASKSDPNTGELFF. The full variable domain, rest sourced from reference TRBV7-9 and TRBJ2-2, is DTGVSQNPRHKITKRGQNVTFRCDPISEHNRLYWYRQTLGQGPEFLTYFQNEAQLEKSRLLSDRFSAERPKGSFSTLEIQRTEQGDSAMYLCASKSDPNTGELFFGEGSRLTVL.

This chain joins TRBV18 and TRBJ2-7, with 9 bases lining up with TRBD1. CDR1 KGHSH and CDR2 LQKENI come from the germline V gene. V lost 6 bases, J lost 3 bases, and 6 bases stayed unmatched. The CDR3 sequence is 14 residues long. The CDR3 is CASSTPGQGYEQYF. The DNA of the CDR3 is TGTGCCAGCTCTACCCCGGGACAGGGCTACGAGCAGTACTTC.

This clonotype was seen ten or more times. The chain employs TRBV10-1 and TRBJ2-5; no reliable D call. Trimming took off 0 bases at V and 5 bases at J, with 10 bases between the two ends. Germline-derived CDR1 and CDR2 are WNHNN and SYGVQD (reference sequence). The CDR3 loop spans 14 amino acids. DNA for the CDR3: TGCGCCAGCAGTGAGTCAACAGCCGGGGAGACCCAGTACTTC. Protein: CASSESTAGETQYF.

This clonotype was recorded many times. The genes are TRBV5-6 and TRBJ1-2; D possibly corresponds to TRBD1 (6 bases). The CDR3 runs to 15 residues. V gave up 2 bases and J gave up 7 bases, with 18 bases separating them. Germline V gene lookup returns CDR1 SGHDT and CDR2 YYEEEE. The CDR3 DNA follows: TGTGCCAGCAGCTTTCCCGGGACAAGGGCCACTGGCTACACCTTC. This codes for CASSFPGTRATGYTF.

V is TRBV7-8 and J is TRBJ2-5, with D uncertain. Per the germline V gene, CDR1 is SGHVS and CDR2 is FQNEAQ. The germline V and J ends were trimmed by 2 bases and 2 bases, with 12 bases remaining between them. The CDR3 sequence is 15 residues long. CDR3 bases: TGTGCCAGCAGCTTAAAACGGCAGACTCAAGAGACCCAGTACTTC. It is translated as CASSLKRQTQETQYF.